This is a list of T cell receptor beta chains from one sample in a study of cytomegalovirus exposure and HLA in healthy donors. Only in-frame clones appear in the TCRdb table, and some are missing; sequencing was by immunoSEQ multiplex PCR. Of approximately 150,000 clones listed, approximately 78% were seen once; the top ten hold roughly 3.2%. Sample: PBMCs. The source of these receptors is a man aged 18 to 29 in good health and CMV-seropositive. Each CDR3 is given with its conserved first and last residue. Fields, in order: J gene, D gene, V gene, clone size, CDR3 DNA, CDR3 protein. D genes are given only for firm matches. Clone size, where shown, is once, few, many, or a class for clones that have expanded.

>TRBJ1-1|TRBD1|TRBV19|.
TGTGCCAGTAGTCCCCTGGTAAGGACAGGGTTTCTTTTCTTT
CASSPLVRTGFLFF
>TRBJ2-2|TRBD2|TRBV13|.
TGTGCCAGCAGGGCCTTCAGCGGGAAGGGCACCGGGGAGCTGTTTTTT
CASRAFSGKGTGELFF
>TRBJ2-7|TRBD2|TRBV2|.
TGTGCCAGCAGTGAAGGTAGCGGGAGACCCTACGAGCAGTACTTC
CASSEGSGRPYEQYF
>TRBJ2-3|.|TRBV11-2|.
TGTGCCAGCAGCTTAAAGAGTACGCAGTATTTT
CASSLKSTQYF
>TRBJ2-2|TRBD2|TRBV14|.
TGTGCCAGCAGCCAAGCCCGGACTAGCGGGAGGATATTCACCGGGGAGCTGTTTTTT
CASSQARTSGRIFTGELFF
>TRBJ2-3|TRBD2|TRBV5-1|few
TGCGCCAGCAGCTTGGCCCTAGCGGGAGGATCAGATACGCAGTATTTT
CASSLALAGGSDTQYF
>TRBJ2-3|.|TRBV28|.
TGTGCCAGCAGTTCCACAGGGCAAGGGGCGGATACGCAGTATTTT
CASSSTGQGADTQYF
>TRBJ2-1|TRBD1|TRBV5-1|.
TGCGCCAGCAGCTTGACAGGGGACTACAATGAGCAGTTCTTC
CASSLTGDYNEQFF
>TRBJ2-5|.|TRBV18|.
TGTGCCAGCTCAACACTGACAGGCCAAGAGACCCAGTACTTC
CASSTLTGQETQYF
>TRBJ1-1|.|TRBV10-3|.
TGTGCCATCAGTGAGCCCAGACAGGAACCAAACACTGAAGCTTTCTTT
CAISEPRQEPNTEAFF
>TRBJ1-1|.|TRBV5-1|.
TGCGCCAGCAGCTCGACGTCAGGGGAAGCGAACACTGAAGCTTTCTTT
CASSSTSGEANTEAFF
>TRBJ2-7|TRBD2|TRBV28|.
TGTGCCAGCAGTACCGGGACTAGCGGGAAGGACGAGCAGTACTTC
CASSTGTSGKDEQYF
>TRBJ1-4|TRBD1|TRBV27|once
TGTGCCAGCAGTTTCCGACAGGGAGCTAATGAAAAACTGTTTTTT
CASSFRQGANEKLFF
>TRBJ1-5|.|TRBV19|once
TGTGCCAGTAGTAGCGATTGGCCCCAGCATTTT
CASSSDWPQHF
>TRBJ2-7|TRBD2|TRBV4-1|.
TGCGCCAGCAGCCAAGTTCCGGGACTAGCGGACGAGCAGTACTTC
CASSQVPGLADEQYF
>TRBJ2-7|.|TRBV7-9|few
TGTGCCAGCAGCTTAGCTGGCGGAGAGCAGTACTTC
CASSLAGGEQYF
>TRBJ2-7|.|TRBV5-4|.
TGTGCCAGCGCCACCATCCGTACAGACCGCTACGAGCAGTACTTC
CASATIRTDRYEQYF
>TRBJ1-2|TRBD1|TRBV5-1|.
TGCGCCAGCAGCTCGACAGGGGACTATGGCTACACCTTC
CASSSTGDYGYTF
>TRBJ1-3|TRBD1|TRBV9|.
TGTGCCAGCAGCCTGACAGGGGATGGGTTAGCCACCATATATTTT
CASSLTGDGLATIYF
>TRBJ1-5|TRBD1|TRBV27|.
TGTGCCAGCAGTTCTGTGACGACAGGGCCCCATCAGCCCCGGCATTTT
CASSSVTTGPHQPRHF
>TRBJ2-7|.|TRBV19|few
TGTGCCAGTAGTACGCAGGCGTCCTACGAGCAGTACTTC
CASSTQASYEQYF
>TRBJ1-6|TRBD1|TRBV6-6|few
TGTGCCAGCAGACTGGACAGGGTTAATTCACCCCTCCACTTT
CASRLDRVNSPLHF
>TRBJ1-1|.|TRBV28|once
TGTGCCAGCAGTGGGAGGGGGTACACTGAAGCTTTCTTT
CASSGRGYTEAFF
>TRBJ1-4|TRBD1|TRBV6-6|.
TGTGCCAGCACCCCGGGACAGCCTCCTAATGAAAAACTGTTTTTT
CASTPGQPPNEKLFF
>TRBJ1-5|.|TRBV6-1|.
TGTGCCAGCAGTGAATTCGACAGTAGCAATCAGCCCCAGCATTTT
CASSEFDSSNQPQHF
>TRBJ1-3|.|TRBV6-5|.
TGTGCCAGCAGTGGGAGTAGAAACACCATATATTTT
CASSGSRNTIYF
>TRBJ1-1|.|TRBV11-2|.
TGTGCCAGCAGCCGAGGAGGGAGGACTGAAGCTTTCTTT
CASSRGGRTEAFF
>TRBJ2-7|.|TRBV11-2|.
TGTGCCAGCAGCTTTTCGACAGGGGAGGGCGAGCAGTACTTC
CASSFSTGEGEQYF
>TRBJ2-1|TRBD1|TRBV28|.
TGTGCCAGCAATCGGGACAGGGATATGGGTGAGCAGTTCTTC
CASNRDRDMGEQFF
>TRBJ2-7|TRBD2|TRBV6-6|.
TGTGCCAGCAGTTCTCCGACTAGCGGGACCTACGAGCAGTACTTC
CASSSPTSGTYEQYF
>TRBJ2-7|.|TRBV5-6|.
TGTGCCAGCAGCCCAGGGGTTGGAACCTACGAGCAGTACTTC
CASSPGVGTYEQYF
>TRBJ2-1|.|TRBV11-3|.
TGTGCCAGCAGCTTAGGACTTATTCTCTACAATGAGCAGTTCTTC
CASSLGLILYNEQFF
>TRBJ1-1|.|TRBV5-1|.
TGCGCCAGCAGCTTGGGGCCTGGGAACACTGAAGCTTTCTTT
CASSLGPGNTEAFF
>TRBJ2-7|TRBD1|TRBV19|.
TGTGCCAGTAAACCGGGACAGGGGGGCGAGCAGTACTTC
CASKPGQGGEQYF
>TRBJ2-2|TRBD2|TRBV2|.
TGTGCCAGCAGTGAAGGCTTGCTAGCGGGAACCGCCGGGGAGCTGTTTTTT
CASSEGLLAGTAGELFF
>TRBJ2-3|TRBD2|TRBV5-4|.
TGTGCCAGCAGCCCCGGGACTAGAGAAACAGATACGCAGTATTTT
CASSPGTRETDTQYF
>TRBJ1-2|.|TRBV7-8|.
TGTGCCAGCAGCTTATTCGGCCAGGGCTATGGCTACACCTTC
CASSLFGQGYGYTF
>TRBJ2-2|.|TRBV6-5|.
TGTGCCAGCACCCCGCAACACGCGAACACCGGGGAGCTGTTTTTT
CASTPQHANTGELFF
>TRBJ2-1|TRBD1|TRBV27|.
TGTGCCAGCAGTTGGGACAGGGGCTACAATGAGCAGTTCTTC
CASSWDRGYNEQFF
>TRBJ2-7|TRBD1|TRBV5-1|.
TGCGCCAGCAGCTTGAGGGACAGCTACGAGCAGTACTTC
CASSLRDSYEQYF
>TRBJ1-2|.|TRBV7-9|.
TGTGCCAGCACTCAAAACCGGGACTCCTCTAACTATGGCTACACCTTC
CASTQNRDSSNYGYTF
>TRBJ1-6|.|TRBV10-3|few
TGTGCCATCAAGGGGGATGAGGGTCGTAATTCACCCCTCCACTTT
CAIKGDEGRNSPLHF
>TRBJ2-7|TRBD2|TRBV6-1|once
TGTGCCAGCAGTGAACAGTCCGGACTAGGGGTGCAGTACTTC
CASSEQSGLGVQYF
>TRBJ1-5|.|TRBV7-2|.
TGTGCCAGCAGCCCACAGGGTATGAGCAATCAGCCCCAGCATTTT
CASSPQGMSNQPQHF
>TRBJ1-2|.|TRBV2|.
TGTGCCAGCATGTGGCCCTCTAACTATGGCTACACCTTC
CASMWPSNYGYTF
>TRBJ1-3|.|TRBV28|.
TGTGCCAGCAGTTTAGGTCAGGGGAATGGAAACACCATATATTTT
CASSLGQGNGNTIYF
>TRBJ1-4|TRBD1|TRBV18|.
TGTGCCAGCTCACCATCAACAGGGGGCGCGACTAATGAAAAACTGTTTTTT
CASSPSTGGATNEKLFF
>TRBJ2-7|TRBD1|TRBV7-9|.
TGTGCCAGCAGCCGCACGGACAGGAAAAACTCCTACGAGCAGTACTTC
CASSRTDRKNSYEQYF
>TRBJ1-1|.|TRBV6-5|.
TGTGCCAGCAGTTACACGGGCACTGAAGCTTTCTTT
CASSYTGTEAFF
>TRBJ2-5|.|TRBV9|.
TGTGCCAGCAGCAAAAGGGGGGACAGCCAAGAGACCCAGTACTTC
CASSKRGDSQETQYF
>TRBJ1-5|.|TRBV30|.
TGTGCCTGGAGTTACTCGGGTAATCAGCCCCAGCATTTT
CAWSYSGNQPQHF
>TRBJ1-2|.|TRBV6-1|.
TGTGCCAGCAGGGCGGCCTACGGCTACACCTTC
CASRAAYGYTF
>TRBJ1-6|.|TRBV5-6|.
TGTGCCAGCAGCTACCGCGGGAATTCACCCCTCCACTTT
CASSYRGNSPLHF
>TRBJ1-5|TRBD1|TRBV19|once
TGTGCCAGTAGTACAGGGGGGATTAGCAATCAGCCCCAGCATTTT
CASSTGGISNQPQHF
>TRBJ1-4|TRBD1|TRBV9|.
TGTGCCAGCAGCGATCAGGGGGCGTCGAATGAAAAACTGTTTTTT
CASSDQGASNEKLFF
>TRBJ2-7|TRBD1|TRBV19|.
TGTGCCAGTAGTGACCGGGACAGGGGGTCCCACGAGCAGTACTTC
CASSDRDRGSHEQYF
>TRBJ1-1|.|TRBV19|.
TGTGCCAGTATCCCGCGCCCGGGGGGCCAGTACACTGAAGCTTTCTTT
CASIPRPGGQYTEAFF
>TRBJ2-4|.|TRBV30|.
TGTGCCTGGAGTGACATTGGCGGTATGGCCGGGATTTACTTC
CAWSDIGGMAGIYF
>TRBJ1-5|.|TRBV19|few
TGTGCCAGTAGTGCTCGAGGGGGGCCCCAGCATTTT
CASSARGGPQHF
>TRBJ2-3|TRBD2|TRBV5-8|.
TGTGCCAGCAGCCTTACTAGCGGTACGCAGTATTTT
CASSLTSGTQYF